This passage covers 15 T cell receptor beta chains from one sample sequenced in a study of blood T cell repertoires in COVID-19. Assay used: immunoSEQ multiplex PCR; TCRdb lists only in-frame clones, some missing. The sample holds some 80,000 clones, roughly 80% seen once. What was sequenced was peripheral blood. The receptors come from a woman aged 70 to 79 with acute or convalescent COVID-19.

This chain connects TRBV2 to TRBJ2-2; 9 nucleotides match TRBD2. Germline V gives CDR1 SNHLY, CDR2 FYNNEI. The junction had 3 bases not matched to a gene; V was cut back by 7 bases and J by 0 bases. CDR3 length: 15 residues. The CDR3 nucleotides are TGTGCCAGCACGGTAGCGGGAGCGAACACCGGGGAGCTGTTTTTT. Protein: CASTVAGANTGELFF.

The rearrangement joins TRBV6-5 to TRBJ2-5; no firm D call. CDR3 length equals 14 residues. Trimming left V 5 bases short and J 2 bases short, with 12 bases between. The germline CDR1 and CDR2 sequences are MNHEY and SVGAGI. Here the CDR3 reads CASSPGPRQETQYF. Written as DNA, the CDR3 is TGTGCCAGCAGTCCCGGTCCGAGACAAGAGACCCAGTACTTC.

V is TRBV11-3 and J is TRBJ2-2, with D unresolved. The germline V gene has CDR1 SGHNT and CDR2 YENEEA. The V end was cut by 2 bases, the J end by 1 base, with 8 bases between. There are 15 residues in the CDR3. The CDR3 coding sequence is TGTGCCAGCAGCTTAAACAGTTTGAACACCGGGGAGCTGTTTTTT. Translation: CASSLNSLNTGELFF.

This chain joins TRBV7-9 and TRBJ1-2; weak D call: TRBD1 (5 bases). V lost 0 bases to trimming and J lost 7 bases, with 9 bases between them. The CDR3 spans 13 residues. Germline CDR1 is SEHNR and CDR2 is FQNEAQ (reference sequence). The CDR3 bases are TGTGCCAGCAGCTTAGCGGAGGGGTTTGGCTACACCTTC. Translated: CASSLAEGFGYTF.

This clone was counted only a few times. J is TRBJ1-1 and V is TRBV7-2; no clear D gene. CDR3 length: 13 residues. Per germline, CDR1 SGHTA and CDR2 FQGNSA. The V gene lost 5 bases and the J gene lost 4 bases, with 11 bases spanning the gap. CDR3 bases: TGTGCCAGCAGCACTTCAGGAGGCACTGAAGCTTTCTTT. Residues: CASSTSGGTEAFF.

With respect to this clone: A junction boundary mismatches the germline segment, possibly from a read error. The chain carries TRBV9 and TRBJ2-3; 7 bases line up with TRBD2. Germline values: CDR1 SGDLS, CDR2 YYNGEE. The CDR3 sequence is 15 residues long. The CDR3, as DNA: TGTGCCAGCAGCTTAAGCGGGGTTAGCACAGGTACGCAGTATTTT. Its protein product is CASSLSGVSTGTQYF. Filled out from reference TRBV9 and TRBJ2-3, the complete variable domain reads DSGVTQTPKHLITATGQRVTLRCSPRSGDLSVYWYQQSLDQGLQFLIQYYNGEERAKGNILERFSAQQFPDLHSELNLSSLELGDSALYFCASSLSGVSTGTQYFGPGTRLTVL.

This chain uses TRBV11-2 with TRBJ2-5; 8 bases are a match to TRBD2. V was pared by 3 bases and J by 4 bases, with 1 base of the junction left unmatched. The CDR3 is made up of 13 amino acids. From germline, CDR1 is SGHAT and CDR2 FQNNGV. The chain's CDR3 is CASSFGRGETQYF. In DNA form, the CDR3 reads TGTGCCAGCAGCTTCGGGAGGGGAGAGACCCAGTACTTC.

This sequence joins TRBV5-1 and TRBJ2-7, with D perhaps matching TRBD2 (5 bases). Germline V gene sequence: CDR1 SGHRS, CDR2 YFSETQ. V dropped 0 bases and J dropped 2 bases, with 12 bases sitting between them. This CDR3 contains 15 residues. The CDR3 protein is CASSLAGRATYEQYF. Written as DNA, the CDR3 is TGCGCCAGCAGCTTGGCCGGGCGGGCGACCTACGAGCAGTACTTC. The whole variable domain, remainder taken from reference TRBV5-1 and TRBJ2-7, is KAGVTQTPRYLIKTRGQQVTLSCSPISGHRSVSWYQQTPGQGLQFLFEYFSETQRNKGNFPGRFSGRQFSNSRSEMNVSTLELGDSALYLCASSLAGRATYEQYFGPGTRLTVT.

The chain links TRBV19 to TRBJ1-1, with D uncertain. The germline CDR1 and CDR2 sequences are LNHDA and SQIVND (reference sequence). Trimming took off 3 bases at V and 3 bases at J, with 5 bases between the two ends. The length of the CDR3 is 12 residues. This chain's CDR3 is CASSIRDTEAFF. CDR3 sequence (DNA): TGTGCCAGTAGTATTCGGGACACTGAAGCTTTCTTT.

At least ten counts were recorded for this clone. The chain couples TRBV7-3 to TRBJ2-7, with D possibly being TRBD2 (5 bases). CDR3 length: 13 amino acids. Trimming stripped 5 bases from V and 4 bases from J, with 12 bases between. CDR1 and CDR2 (germline): SGHTA, FQGTGA. This chain's CDR3 is CASSPNGGYEQYF. The CDR3 DNA reads TGTGCCAGCAGCCCGAACGGAGGATACGAGCAGTACTTC.

The CDR3 reads CASSQVRRQETQYF. In DNA, the CDR3 is TGCGCCAGCAGCCAAGTTCGACGACAGGAGACCCAGTACTTC. The gene calls are TRBV4-1 and TRBJ2-5; D is possibly TRBD1 (5 bases). This CDR3 is 14 amino acids long. V gave up 1 base and J gave up 5 bases, with 11 bases separating them. Germline V gene data show CDR1 as MGHRA and CDR2 as YSYEKL.

This chain links TRBV5-6 with TRBJ2-2; no reliable D call. V gave up 4 bases and J gave up 6 bases, with 16 bases separating them. Germline V lookup: CDR1 SGHDT, CDR2 YYEEEE. The CDR3 runs to 15 residues. The CDR3, as DNA: TGTGCCAGCAGCCCTCGGGTCAGAACGGCCGGGGAGCTGTTTTTT. It translates to CASSPRVRTAGELFF.

In DNA, the CDR3 is TGTGCCTGTGGGCTAGCGGGAGTGTTGGGAGAGACCCAGTACTTC. The encoded protein is CACGLAGVLGETQYF. J is TRBJ2-5 and V is TRBV30; TRBD2 aligns across 10 bases. Germline CDR1 GTSNPN, CDR2 SVGIG (reference sequence). The CDR3 runs to 15 residues. V was pared by 6 bases and J by 4 bases, with 11 bases of the junction left unmatched.

The chain recombines TRBV27 with TRBJ1-2, with 9 bases identical to TRBD1. CDR1 is MNHEY, CDR2 SMNVEV, per germline (reference sequence). There are 13 residues in the CDR3. V trimming: 7 bases; J trimming: 4 bases; junction bases outside the gene matches: 4. The CDR3: CASTGTGTYGYTF. The CDR3 DNA reads as TGTGCCAGCACAGGGACAGGGACCTATGGCTACACCTTC.

J is TRBJ2-1 and V is TRBV5-6; 8 nucleotides match TRBD1. V dropped 4 bases and J dropped 4; count of bases not matched to a gene: 7. Germline V gene data show CDR1 as SGHDT and CDR2 as YYEEEE. CDR3 length: 15 residues. The CDR3 reads CASSRSGTGYNEQFF. CDR3 DNA sequence: TGTGCCAGCAGCCGTTCCGGGACAGGTTACAATGAGCAGTTCTTC.